This record looks at one T cell receptor beta chain sequence and its context. Antigen: not known. After removal of 6 bases from V and 6 bases from J, the junction contained 1 base not matched to a gene. There are 12 residues in the CDR3. Germline V lookup: CDR1 MNHEY, CDR2 SVGAGI. The data originate from a study of vaccination effects on CD4 cells after COVID-19. The study's findings and limits: Cross-reactivity toward common cold coronaviruses was confined to only 1 of 255 vaccine-induced clones in healthy vaccinees.

The ViraFEST assay expanded antigen-specific CD4+ T cells with viral peptide pools before sequencing. An approximately 10-day culture period preceded the isolation of CD4+ T cells. Vaccinees lacked prior SARS-CoV-2 infection and tested negative for nucleocapsid antibodies. TCRdb's copy holds only in-frame clones and misses some; the assay was immunoSEQ multiplex PCR. The sample yields about 43,000 clones, about 80% seen once. This clonotype was obtained from a human donor who received a COVID-19 vaccine. This specimen consisted of CD4+ T cells from PBMCs cultured with SARS-CoV-2 spike peptides, obtained before COVID-19 vaccination. The chain joins TRBV6-5 to TRBJ2-1; TRBD1 agrees at 8 bases. The CDR3 DNA is TGTGCCAGCAGGGGACAGGTCAATGAGCAGTTCTTC. The encoded protein is CASRGQVNEQFF.